This T cell receptor beta chain was captured in a study of shared clonotypes between healthy human individuals. Everyone who donated was a Caucasian adult who lived in Nashville, Tennessee. Germline V lookup: CDR1 SQVTM, CDR2 ANQGSEA. CDR3 length equals 14 residues. The V and J ends lost 3 bases and 1 base respectively, with 11 bases between them. Sorted-subset replicate PCRs used roughly 180 ng DNA, about 30,000 T cell genomes. As originally analysed: Because ImmunoSEQ provided only junction sequences with no quality scores, the filtering differed. The assay was immunoSEQ multiplex PCR, and TCRdb's table has in-frame clones only and misses some. From that table come the V and J calls and clone size; the DNA was used to work out D and trimming. The table records about 320,000 clones, about nine tenths of them present only once.

The TCR sequence derives from a man between 18 and 29 years old in good health. The sequenced sample was memory CD8+ T cells sorted from blood. Subset in this sample: CD45RO+ cells pooled with CCR7-negative TemRA cells. This chain joins TRBV29-1 and TRBJ2-3; D call uncertain. CDR3 sequence: CSVDGDGGTDTQYF. The CDR3 bases are TGCAGCGTTGATGGGGATGGGGGCACAGATACGCAGTATTTT.